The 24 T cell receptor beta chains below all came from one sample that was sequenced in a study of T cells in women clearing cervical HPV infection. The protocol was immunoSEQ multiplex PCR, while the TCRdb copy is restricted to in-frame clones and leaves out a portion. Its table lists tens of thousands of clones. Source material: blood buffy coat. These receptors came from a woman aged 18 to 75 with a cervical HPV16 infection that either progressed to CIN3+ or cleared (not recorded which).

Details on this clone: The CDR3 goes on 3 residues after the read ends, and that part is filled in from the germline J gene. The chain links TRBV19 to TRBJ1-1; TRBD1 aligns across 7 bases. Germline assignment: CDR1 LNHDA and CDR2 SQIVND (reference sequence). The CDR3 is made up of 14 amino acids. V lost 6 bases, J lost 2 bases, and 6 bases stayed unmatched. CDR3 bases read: TGTGCCAGTAGACACGGGACAGTCAACACTGAA. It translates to CASRHGTVNTE. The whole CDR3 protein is CASRHGTVNTEAFF.

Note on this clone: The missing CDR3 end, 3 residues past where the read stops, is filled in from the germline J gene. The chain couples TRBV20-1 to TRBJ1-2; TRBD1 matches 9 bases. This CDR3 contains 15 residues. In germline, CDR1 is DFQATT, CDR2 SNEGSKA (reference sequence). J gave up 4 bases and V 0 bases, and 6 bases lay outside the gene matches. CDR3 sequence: CSARDQTGGTYGYTF. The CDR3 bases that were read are TGCAGTGCTAGAGATCAGACAGGGGGGACCTATGGC.

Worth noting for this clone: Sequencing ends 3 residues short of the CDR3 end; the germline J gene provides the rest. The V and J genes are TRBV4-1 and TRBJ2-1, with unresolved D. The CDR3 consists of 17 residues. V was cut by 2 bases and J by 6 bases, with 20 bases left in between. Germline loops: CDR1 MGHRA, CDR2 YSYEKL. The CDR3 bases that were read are TGCGCCAGCAGCCAACGGTTGAGTGGGCCCTCGGTCAATGAG. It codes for CASSQRLSGPSVNE. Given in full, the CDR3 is CASSQRLSGPSVNEQFF.

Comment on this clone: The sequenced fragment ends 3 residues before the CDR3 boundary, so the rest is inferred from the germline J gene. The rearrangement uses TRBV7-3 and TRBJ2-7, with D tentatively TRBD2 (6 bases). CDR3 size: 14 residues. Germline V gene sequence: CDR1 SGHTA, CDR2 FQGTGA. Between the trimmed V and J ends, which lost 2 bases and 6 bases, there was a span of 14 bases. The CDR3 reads CASSLVGGQGEQYF. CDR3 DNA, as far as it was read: TGTGCCAGCAGCTTAGTCGGGGGTCAGGGCGAG.

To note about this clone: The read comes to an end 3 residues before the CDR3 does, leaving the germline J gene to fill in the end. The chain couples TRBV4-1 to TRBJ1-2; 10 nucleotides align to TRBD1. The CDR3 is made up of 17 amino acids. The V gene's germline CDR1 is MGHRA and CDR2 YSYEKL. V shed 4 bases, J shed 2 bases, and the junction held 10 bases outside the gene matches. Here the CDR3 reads CASSPFTRDRGNYGYTF. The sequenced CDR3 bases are TGCGCCAGCAGCCCCTTCACCCGGGACAGGGGAAACTATGGC.

The CDR3 DNA, read in part, is TGTGCCAGCAGTGAATTAGAGGGTAGATCACCC. Translating it yields CASSELEGRSP. The full CDR3 is CASSELEGRSPLHF. The chain links TRBV2 to TRBJ1-6; D is unresolved. The read gets to within 3 residues of the CDR3 end, and the germline J gene fills in the rest. V dropped 2 bases and J dropped 10 bases, with 12 bases sitting between them. The CDR3 sequence is 14 residues long. CDR1 SNHLY and CDR2 FYNNEI come from the germline V gene.

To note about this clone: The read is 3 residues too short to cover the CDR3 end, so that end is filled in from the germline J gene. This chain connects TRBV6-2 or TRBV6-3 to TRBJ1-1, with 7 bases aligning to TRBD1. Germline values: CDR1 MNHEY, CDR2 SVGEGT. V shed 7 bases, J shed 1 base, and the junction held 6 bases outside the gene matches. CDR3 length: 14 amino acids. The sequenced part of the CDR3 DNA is TGTGCCAGCACTAAGGGACAGACGAACACTGAA. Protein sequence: CASTKGQTNTE. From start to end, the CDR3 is CASTKGQTNTEAFF.

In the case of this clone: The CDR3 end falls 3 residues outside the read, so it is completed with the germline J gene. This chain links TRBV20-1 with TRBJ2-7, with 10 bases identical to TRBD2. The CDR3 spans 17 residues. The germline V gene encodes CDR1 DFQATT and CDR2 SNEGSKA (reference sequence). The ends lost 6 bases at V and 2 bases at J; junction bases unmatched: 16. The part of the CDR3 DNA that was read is TGCAGTGCCTATCTCCTAGCGGGGGAGGCGAGGCCCTACGAG. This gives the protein CSAYLLAGEARPYE. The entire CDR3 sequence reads CSAYLLAGEARPYEQYF.

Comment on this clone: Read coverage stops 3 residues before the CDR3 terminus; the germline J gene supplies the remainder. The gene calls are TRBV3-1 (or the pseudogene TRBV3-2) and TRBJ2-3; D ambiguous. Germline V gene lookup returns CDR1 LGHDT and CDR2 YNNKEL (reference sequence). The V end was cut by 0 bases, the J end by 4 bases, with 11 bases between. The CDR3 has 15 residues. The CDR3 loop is CASSQEPTPADTQYF. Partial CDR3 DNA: TGTGCCAGCAGCCAAGAACCAACCCCGGCAGATACG.

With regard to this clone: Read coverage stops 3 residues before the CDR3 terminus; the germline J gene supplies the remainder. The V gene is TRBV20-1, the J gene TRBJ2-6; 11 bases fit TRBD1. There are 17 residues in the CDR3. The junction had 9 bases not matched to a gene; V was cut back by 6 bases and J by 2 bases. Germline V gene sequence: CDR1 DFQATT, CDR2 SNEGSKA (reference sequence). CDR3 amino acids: CSALEGTGGTGANVLTF. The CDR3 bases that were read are TGCAGTGCCCTTGAAGGGACAGGGGGGACTGGGGCCAACGTC.

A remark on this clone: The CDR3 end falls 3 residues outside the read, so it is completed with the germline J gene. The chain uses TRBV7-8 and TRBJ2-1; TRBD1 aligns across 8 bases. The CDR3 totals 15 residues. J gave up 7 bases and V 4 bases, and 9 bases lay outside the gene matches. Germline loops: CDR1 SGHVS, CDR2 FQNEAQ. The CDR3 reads CASSSPWTGYNEQFF. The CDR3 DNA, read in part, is TGTGCCAGCAGCTCACCTTGGACAGGGTATAATGAG.

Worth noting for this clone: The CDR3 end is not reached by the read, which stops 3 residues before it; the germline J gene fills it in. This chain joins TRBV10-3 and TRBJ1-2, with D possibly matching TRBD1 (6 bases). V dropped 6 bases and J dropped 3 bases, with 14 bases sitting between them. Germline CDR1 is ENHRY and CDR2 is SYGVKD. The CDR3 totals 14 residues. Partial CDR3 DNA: TGTGCCATCAGGGAGGGGGGGGTTGACTATGGC. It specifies CAIREGGVDYG. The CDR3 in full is CAIREGGVDYGYTF.

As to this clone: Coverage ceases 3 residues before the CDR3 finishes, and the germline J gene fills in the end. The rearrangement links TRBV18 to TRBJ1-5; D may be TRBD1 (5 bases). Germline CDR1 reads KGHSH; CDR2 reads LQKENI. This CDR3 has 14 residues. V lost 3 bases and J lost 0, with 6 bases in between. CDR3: CASSPGGSNQPQHF. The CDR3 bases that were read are TGTGCCAGCTCACCGGGGGGTAGCAATCAGCCC. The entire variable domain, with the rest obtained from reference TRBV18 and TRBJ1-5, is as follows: NAGVMQNPRHLVRRRGQEARLRCSPMKGHSHVYWYRQLPEEGLKFMVYLQKENIIDESGMPKERFSAEFPKEGPSILRIQQVVRGDSAAYFCASSPGGSNQPQHFGDGTRLSIL.

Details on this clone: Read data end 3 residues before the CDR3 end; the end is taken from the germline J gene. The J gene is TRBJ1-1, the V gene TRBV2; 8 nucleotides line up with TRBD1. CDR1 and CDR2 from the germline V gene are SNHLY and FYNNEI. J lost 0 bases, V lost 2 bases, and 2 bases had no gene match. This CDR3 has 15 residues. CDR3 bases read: TGTGCCAGCAGTGAACGGACAGGGATGAACACTGAA. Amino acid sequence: CASSERTGMNTE. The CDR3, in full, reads CASSERTGMNTEAFF.

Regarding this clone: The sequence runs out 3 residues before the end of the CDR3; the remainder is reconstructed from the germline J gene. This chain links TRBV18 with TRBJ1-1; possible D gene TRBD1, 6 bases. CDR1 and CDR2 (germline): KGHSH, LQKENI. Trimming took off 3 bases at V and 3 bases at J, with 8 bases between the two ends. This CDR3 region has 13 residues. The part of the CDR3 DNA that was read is TGTGCCAGCTCACCGAACAGGGACACTGAA. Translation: CASSPNRDTE. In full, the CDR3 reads CASSPNRDTEAFF.

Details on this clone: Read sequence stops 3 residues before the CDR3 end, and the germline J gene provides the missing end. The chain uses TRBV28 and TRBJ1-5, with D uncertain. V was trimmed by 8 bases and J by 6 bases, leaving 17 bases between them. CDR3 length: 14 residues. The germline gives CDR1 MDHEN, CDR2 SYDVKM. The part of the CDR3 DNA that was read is TGTGCCAGCGGAGAACAGCAGATGGTTCAGCCC. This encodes CASGEQQMVQP. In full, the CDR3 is CASGEQQMVQPQHF.

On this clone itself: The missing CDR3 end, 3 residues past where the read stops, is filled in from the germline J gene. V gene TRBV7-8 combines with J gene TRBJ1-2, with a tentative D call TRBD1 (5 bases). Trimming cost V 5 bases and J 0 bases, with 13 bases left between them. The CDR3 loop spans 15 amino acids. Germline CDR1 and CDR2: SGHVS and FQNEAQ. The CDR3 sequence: CASSTETVPNYGYTF. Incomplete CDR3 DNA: TGTGCCAGCAGCACCGAGACAGTTCCTAACTATGGC.

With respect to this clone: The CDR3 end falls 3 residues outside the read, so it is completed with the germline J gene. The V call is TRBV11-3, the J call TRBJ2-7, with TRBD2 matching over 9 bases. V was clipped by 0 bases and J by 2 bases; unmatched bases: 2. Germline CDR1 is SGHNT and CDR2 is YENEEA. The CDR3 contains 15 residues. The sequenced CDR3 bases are TGTGCCAGCAGCTTAGAGGCGGGAGGGCCCTACGAG. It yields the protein CASSLEAGGPYE. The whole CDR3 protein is CASSLEAGGPYEQYF.

Incomplete CDR3 DNA: TGCGCCAGCAGCTTGGCCGATTGGGACAAGAGATACTACGAG. It yields the protein CASSLADWDKRYYE. The full CDR3 protein is CASSLADWDKRYYEQYF. The chain couples TRBV5-1 to TRBJ2-7; the D gene is possibly TRBD1 (6 bases). The read ends 3 residues early relative to the CDR3; the germline J gene fills the gap. CDR1 is SGHRS, CDR2 YFSETQ, per germline. The CDR3 is 17 residues long. V was clipped by 0 bases and J by 3 bases, with 19 bases between them.

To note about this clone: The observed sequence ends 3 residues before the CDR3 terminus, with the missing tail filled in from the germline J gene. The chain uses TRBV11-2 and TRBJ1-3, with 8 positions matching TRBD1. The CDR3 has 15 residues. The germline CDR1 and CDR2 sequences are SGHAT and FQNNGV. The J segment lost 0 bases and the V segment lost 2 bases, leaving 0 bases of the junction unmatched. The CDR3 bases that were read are TGTGCCAGCAGCTTAACAGGGGGCTCTGGAAACACC. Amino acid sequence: CASSLTGGSGNT. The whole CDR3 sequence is CASSLTGGSGNTIYF.

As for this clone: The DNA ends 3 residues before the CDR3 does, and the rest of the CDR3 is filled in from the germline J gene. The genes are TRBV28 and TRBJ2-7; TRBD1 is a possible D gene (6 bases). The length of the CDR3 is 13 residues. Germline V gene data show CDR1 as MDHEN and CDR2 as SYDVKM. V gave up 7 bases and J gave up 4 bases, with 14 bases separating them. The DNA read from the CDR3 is TGTGCCAGCAATAGGGGGATAGGTTACGAG. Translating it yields CASNRGIGYE. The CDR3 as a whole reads CASNRGIGYEQYF.

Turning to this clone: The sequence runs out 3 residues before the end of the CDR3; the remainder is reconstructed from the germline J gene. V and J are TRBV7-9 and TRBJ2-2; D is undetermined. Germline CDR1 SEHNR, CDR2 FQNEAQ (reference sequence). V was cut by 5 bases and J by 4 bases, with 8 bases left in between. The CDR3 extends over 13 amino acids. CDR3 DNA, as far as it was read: TGTGCCAGCAGCCACCCCGGCACCGGGGAG. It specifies CASSHPGTGE. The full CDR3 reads CASSHPGTGELFF. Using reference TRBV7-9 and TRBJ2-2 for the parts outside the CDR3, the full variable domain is DTGVSQNPRHKITKRGQNVTFRCDPISEHNRLYWYRQTLGQGPEFLTYFQNEAQLEKSRLLSDRFSAERPKGSFSTLEIQRTEQGDSAMYLCASSHPGTGELFFGEGSRLTVL.

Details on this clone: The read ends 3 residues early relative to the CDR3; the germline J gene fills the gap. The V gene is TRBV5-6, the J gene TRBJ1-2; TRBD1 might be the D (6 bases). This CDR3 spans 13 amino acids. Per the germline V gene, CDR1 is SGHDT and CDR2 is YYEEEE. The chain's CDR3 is CASSPLQGEGYTF. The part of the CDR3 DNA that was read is TGTGCCAGCAGCCCTCTACAGGGAGAGGGC.

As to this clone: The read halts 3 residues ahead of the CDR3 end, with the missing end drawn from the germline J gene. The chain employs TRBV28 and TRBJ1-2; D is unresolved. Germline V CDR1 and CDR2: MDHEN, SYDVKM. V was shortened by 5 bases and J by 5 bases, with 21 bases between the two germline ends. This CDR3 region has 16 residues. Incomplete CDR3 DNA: TGTGCCAGCAGTCCCCTTTCTCCGGCGGAGTTATATGGC. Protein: CASSPLSPAELYG. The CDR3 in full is CASSPLSPAELYGYTF.